The present T cell receptor beta chain was sequenced within a study of T cell responses to AZD1222 COVID-19 vaccine (dated by TCRdb to about 2021). General notes on the study: TCR sequencing was performed for about 240 trial participants, of whom 200 to 220 were given two doses of AZD1222 and approximately 26 were given two doses of MenACWY control vaccine. Trial participants were enrolled by age into 18-55, 56-69 and 70-plus year subgroups, with roughly 150, 30 and 60 TCR-sequenced participants respectively.

The CDR3 regions of human TCRbeta chains were analyzed by immunosequencing. Under the source paper's analysis protocol: TCRs in the repertoires were matched against a reference library of SARS-CoV-2-specific TCRs that had been generated with the MIRA antigen-specificity platform. Breadth meant the fraction of unique TCRs that were SARS-CoV-2-associated, whereas depth meant the fraction of total T cells that were SARS-CoV-2-associated. Using the MIRA data, each spike-specific TCR was mapped to the spike region that the TCR reacts to and placed in a CD4 or CD8 class. Log10-transformed breadth and depth values were compared by one-way ANOVA with Sidak's multiple comparisons tests. TCRdb provides this immuneACCESS table in a form limited to in-frame rearrangements. Some clones are lacking; in checked studies, under half of them reflect an unresolved V gene, and why the rest are absent is not known. That table supplies the V and J calls and clone size; D and trimming were determined from the DNA. Recorded for this sample are around 150,000 clones; just under 95% of them occurred a single time. Clones ranked in the top ten supply 6% to 7.5% of the sample.

This clone was picked up one time. Its antigen remains undetermined. No base quality information exists; no much larger clone differs at one position. From the germline V gene, CDR1 is SQVTM and CDR2 is ANQGSEA. V is clipped by 3 bases and J by 6 bases, and the sequence between their germline boundaries is 12 bases long. The CDR3 has 13 amino acids, counting the end cysteine and phenylalanine. CDR3 DNA only is kept here, 39 bases in frame from base 1. Beyond this particular receptor, the publication reports: Epitopes outside the regions mutated in the B.1.351 and B.1.1.7 variants were reportedly recognized by nearly half of the unique spike-specific TCRs. The 56-69-year group was small, and its depth increase did not reach significance, likely because of low power. Participants were mostly white British, with more females than males. The authors suggested clonal diversity may have been underestimated. Because no samples from the day 14 peak response were available, repertoires could be characterized only after the peak T cell response. After two AZD1222 doses, spike-specific TCR breadth and depth were significantly higher than at day 0 and than in MenACWY recipients. The vaccine-associated CD4 TCRs covered the entire spike protein, and the dominant responses fell in regions 160-218 and 743-854. Conclusions about previously exposed vaccinees were limited because only a handful of AZD1222 recipients were SARS-CoV-2 seropositive at baseline.

The sample's time point label is to be understood as: about 28 days (+/-7) after the second vaccine dose. AZD1222 recipients given second doses at about 4 weeks or at about 12 weeks were pooled, since spike-specific TCR depth and breadth were not found to differ between the two schedules. Vaccinee samples came from UK trials COV001 and COV002, including a single-blind randomized controlled phase 2/3 trial of AZD1222 (ChAdOx1 nCoV-19) in healthy adults. For TCRbeta chain sequencing, PBMC samples were collected from trial participants at day 0 and at day 28 after the second dose. This TCR derives from an adult who received the AZD1222 COVID-19 vaccine. The specimen comprised peripheral blood, sampled 28 days after the second AZD1222 dose. Here the chain combines TRBV29-1 and TRBJ2-1; the D call is tentative, TRBD1 or TRBD2, as each matches 5 bases. The CDR3 reads CSVDSEGLNEQFF. The nucleotides read TGCAGCGTTGATTCTGAGGGGCTCAATGAGCAGTTCTTC.